Presented here are 3 T cell receptor beta chains from one specimen sequenced in a study of OX40 agonist ivuxolimab in advanced cancers. Libraries were prepared by immunoSEQ multiplex PCR; TCRdb keeps only in-frame clonotypes and omits some of them. This table has approximately 58,000 clones, approximately 90% appearing once. Sequenced here: CD4+ or CD8+ T cells sorted from blood, sampled in a trial of the OX40 agonist ivuxolimab. The receptors shown here come from an adult with an advanced solid tumor such as melanoma, head and neck, liver or kidney cancer.

The gene calls are TRBV5-5 and TRBJ1-5; no firm D call. V was shortened by 1 base and J by 5 bases, with 7 bases between the two germline ends. The CDR3 has 13 residues. In germline, CDR1 is SGHKS, CDR2 YYEKEE (reference sequence). The chain's CDR3 is CASSLSGDQPQHF. CDR3 nucleotide sequence: TGTGCCAGCAGCTTGAGCGGGGATCAGCCCCAGCATTTT.

The genes are TRBV29-1 and TRBJ1-5; perhaps TRBD1 as D (5 bases). V was shortened by 4 bases and J by 5 bases, with 15 bases between the two germline ends. This CDR3 has 14 amino acids. Germline V gives CDR1 SQVTM, CDR2 ANQGSEA. DNA for the CDR3: TGCAGCGTTGTAGAGGGCGGGGCGGATCAGCCCCAGCATTTT. Its protein is CSVVEGGADQPQHF.

The chain uses TRBV29-1 and TRBJ2-2; 14 bases align to TRBD2. The CDR3 has 18 amino acids. Germline values: CDR1 SQVTM, CDR2 ANQGSEA. J lost 4 bases, V lost 1 base, and 8 bases had no gene match. The CDR3, as DNA: TGCAGCGTTGAAGGACTAGCGGGAGGGACGCGTGGCACCGGGGAGCTGTTTTTT. Encoded protein: CSVEGLAGGTRGTGELFF.